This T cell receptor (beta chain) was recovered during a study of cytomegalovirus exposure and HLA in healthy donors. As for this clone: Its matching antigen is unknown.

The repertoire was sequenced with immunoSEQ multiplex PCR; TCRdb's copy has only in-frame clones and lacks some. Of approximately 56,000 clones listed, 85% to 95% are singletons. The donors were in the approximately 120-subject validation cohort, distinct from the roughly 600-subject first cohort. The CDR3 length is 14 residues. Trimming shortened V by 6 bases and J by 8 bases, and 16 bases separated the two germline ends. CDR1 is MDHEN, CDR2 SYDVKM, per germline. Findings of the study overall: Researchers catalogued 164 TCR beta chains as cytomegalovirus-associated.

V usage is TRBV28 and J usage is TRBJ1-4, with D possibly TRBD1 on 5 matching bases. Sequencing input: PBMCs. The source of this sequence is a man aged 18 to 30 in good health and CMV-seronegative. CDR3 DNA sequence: TGTGCCAGCAGCCCGACAGCCACTTCAGAAAAACTGTTTTTT. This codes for CASSPTATSEKLFF.